This T cell receptor beta chain was observed in a study of human T cells and chemical hapten exposure. Study in general: Patients were mainly female, each with alopecia areata, totalis or universalis.

From the RACE reads, TCRdb called clonotypes with MiXCR, one entry per CDR3 protein. The sample includes tens of thousands of distinct CDR3 sequences, about 10% seen only once; the top ten take around 4%. This clonotype has just a few counts. The time point here: patch test 1, 2 weeks after DPC sensitization. Treatment reported: therapeutic diphenylcyclopropenone sensitization with weekly scalp DPC. The CDR3 is made up of 14 amino acids. CDR1 and CDR2 from the germline V gene are SGHTA and FQGNSA. V dropped 2 bases and J dropped 4; count of bases not matched to a gene: 3. The rearrangement joins TRBV7-2 to TRBJ1-1; the match to TRBD1 covers 8 bases. The TCR comes from a woman between 45 and 60 years old with alopecia areata. Some clones in this sample may be carry-over from other donors' samples. Sequenced material: whole blood, taken in connection with sensitization to the hapten diphenylcyclopropenone (DPC). CDR3 region: CASSLTGQGTEAFF. For the CDR3, the DNA is TGTGCCAGCAGCTTAACCGGACAGGGCACTGAAGCTTTCTTT. Full variable domain (remainder filled in from reference TRBV7-2 and TRBJ1-1): GAGVSQSPSNKVTEKGKDVELRCDPISGHTALYWYRQSLGQGLEFLIYFQGNSAPDKSGLPSDRFSAERTGGSVSTLTIQRTQQEDSAVYLCASSLTGQGTEAFFGQGTRLTVV.